The 18 T cell receptor beta chains below all came from one sample that was sequenced in a study of T cell repertoires in cytomegalovirus infection. TCRdb recomputed calls from the reads with MiXCR, one row per CDR3 protein. The sample yields 550,000 to 700,000 distinct CDR3 sequences, 40% seen once. What these receptors recognize is not known. The sample was cultured PBMCs, taken from culture after CMV antigen stimulation. These receptors were obtained from a human donor in good health (CMV status not recorded). Some clones in this sample may be carry-over from other donors' samples.

CDR3 in DNA: TGTGCCAGCAGCCGCCCTACCGGTCGGGAGCAGTACTTC. Amino acid sequence: CASSRPTGREQYF. V and J are TRBV5-6 and TRBJ2-7, with unresolved D. Germline lookup yields CDR1 SGHDT and CDR2 YYEEEE. This CDR3 has 13 residues. Trimming left V 4 bases short and J 7 bases short, with 15 bases between.

This clonotype was picked up a small number of times. CDR3 amino acids: CASSYLTSGEVYEQYF. CDR3 in DNA: TGTGCCAGCAGTTACCTGACTAGCGGGGAGGTTTACGAGCAGTACTTC. The V call is TRBV6-2 or TRBV6-3, the J call TRBJ2-7; 11 bases line up with TRBD2. This CDR3 region has 16 residues. Trimming took 2 bases from V and 4 from J; bases not matched to a gene: 7. Per germline, CDR1 MNHEY and CDR2 SVGEGT.

This clonotype was picked up a small number of times. The chain recombines TRBV7-2 with TRBJ2-5; TRBD2 aligns across 10 bases. The ends lost 4 bases at V and 5 bases at J; junction bases unmatched: 7. Per germline, CDR1 SGHTA and CDR2 FQGNSA. The CDR3 sequence is 15 residues long. CDR3: CASSSRLAGPETQYF. CDR3 sequence (DNA): TGTGCCAGCAGCTCCAGACTAGCGGGTCCGGAGACCCAGTACTTC.

This clonotype was seen more than once but under ten times. The chain links TRBV4-1 to TRBJ1-2; 8 nucleotides match TRBD1. The CDR3 has 16 amino acids. Per germline, CDR1 MGHRA and CDR2 YSYEKL. V trimming: 0 bases; J trimming: 2 bases; junction bases outside the gene matches: 5. The CDR3, as DNA: TGCGCCAGCAGCCAAGAGACAGGGGCGTGGAACTATGGCTACACCTTC. Its protein is CASSQETGAWNYGYTF.

A few counts support this clonotype. The chain joins TRBV2 to TRBJ2-6; perhaps D is TRBD1 or TRBD2 (5 bases each). CDR3 length: 15 amino acids. Germline CDR1 is SNHLY and CDR2 is FYNNEI. Trimming removed 1 base from V and 2 bases from J, with 6 bases in between. CDR3 bases: TGTGCCAGCAGTGAAGGGGGACCTGGGGCCAACGTCCTGACTTTC. It yields the protein CASSEGGPGANVLTF.

The V call is TRBV7-9, the J call TRBJ2-3; D is uncertain. CDR1 is SEHNR and CDR2 is FQNEAQ in the germline V gene (reference sequence). Trimming pared 2 bases from V and 2 bases from J, leaving 20 bases between. The length of the CDR3 is 18 residues. The CDR3 DNA is TGTGCCAGCAGCTTAACCAATACCCGAAATATCACCACAGATACGCAGTATTTT. The encoded protein is CASSLTNTRNITTDTQYF.

This clonotype has just a few counts. The rearrangement links TRBV7-2 to TRBJ2-1; 14 bases fit TRBD2. Germline V gene data show CDR1 as SGHTA and CDR2 as FQGNSA. The CDR3 contains 16 residues. The J segment lost 8 bases and the V segment lost 5 bases, leaving 8 bases of the junction unmatched. CDR3 DNA: TGTGCCAGCAGCCCAGCGGGACTAGCGGGAGTTGATGAGCAGTTCTTC. Its translation is CASSPAGLAGVDEQFF.

This clonotype was counted only a few times. This chain connects TRBV19 to TRBJ1-5; D is unclear. The ends were cut back, 7 bases at V and 6 bases at J, with 16 bases in the middle. CDR3 length: 14 residues. Germline CDR1 reads LNHDA; CDR2 reads SQIVND (reference sequence). Here the CDR3 DNA reads TGTGCCAGTACCCCCTATGGGAATCCTCAGCCCCAGCATTTT. Protein product: CASTPYGNPQPQHF.

The J gene is TRBJ1-6, the V gene TRBV7-9; D gene ambiguous. Germline assignment: CDR1 SEHNR and CDR2 FQNEAQ (reference sequence). This CDR3 contains 14 residues. Deletions cut 3 bases from V and 5 bases from J, with 8 bases between. This CDR3 is CASSFRQNNSPLHF. As DNA, the CDR3 is TGTGCCAGCAGCTTCCGGCAGAATAATTCACCCCTCCACTTT.

In its sample, this clonotype was seen a few times. The chain carries TRBV11-1 and TRBJ2-7, with 8 positions matching TRBD1. The length of the CDR3 is 12 residues. V dropped 5 bases and J dropped 6; count of bases not matched to a gene: 3. CDR1 SGHAT and CDR2 FQDESV come from the germline V gene (reference sequence). In DNA, the CDR3 is TGTGCCAGCAGCCGCGGACAGGGCGAGCAGTACTTC. This encodes CASSRGQGEQYF. The complete variable domain, with remaining parts taken from reference TRBV11-1 and TRBJ2-7, reads EAEVAQSPRYKITEKSQAVAFWCDPISGHATLYWYRQILGQGPELLVQFQDESVVDDSQLPKDRFSAERLKGVDSTLKIQPAELGDSAMYLCASSRGQGEQYFGPGTRLTVT.

The chain links TRBV7-2 to TRBJ2-1; the D is unclear. The length of the CDR3 is 14 residues. V lost 4 bases and J 3 bases, leaving 10 bases between the germline ends. The germline CDR1 and CDR2 sequences are SGHTA and FQGNSA. CDR3 nucleotide sequence: TGTGCCAGCAGCTCCCAGGCGGACTACAATGAGCAGTTCTTC. Translation: CASSSQADYNEQFF.

This chain connects TRBV2 to TRBJ1-2, with TRBD1 matching 7 bases. CDR1 and CDR2 from the germline V gene are SNHLY and FYNNEI. There are 15 residues in the CDR3. The V gene end was trimmed by 7 bases and the J gene end by 2 bases; junction bases not matched to a gene: 10. The CDR3: CASNGQGRGNYGYTF. The CDR3 DNA follows: TGTGCCAGCAATGGCCAGGGCAGGGGGAACTATGGCTACACCTTC.

CDR3 residues: CASSLMGGRGYNEQFF. In nucleotides, the CDR3 is TGTGCCAGCAGCTTAATGGGCGGGAGAGGATACAATGAGCAGTTCTTC. The chain links TRBV7-9 to TRBJ2-1, with 7 nucleotides matching TRBD2. Germline trimming cut 2 bases from V and 4 bases from J; bases unmatched to any gene: 8. Germline V CDR1 and CDR2: SEHNR, FQNEAQ (reference sequence). The CDR3 has 16 amino acids.

CDR3 amino acids: CASQGGHHYEQYF. CDR3 nucleotides: TGTGCCTCCCAAGGGGGACACCACTACGAGCAGTACTTC. V and J are TRBV5-6 and TRBJ2-7; D possibly corresponds to TRBD1 (6 bases). Germline V CDR1 and CDR2: SGHDT, YYEEEE. Trimming removed 10 bases at V and 3 bases at J, with 17 bases between. The CDR3 loop spans 13 amino acids.

The rearrangement links TRBV4-3 to TRBJ2-1, with no clear D. The germline V gene encodes CDR1 LGHNA and CDR2 YSLEER. This CDR3 has 17 amino acids. Trimming left V 1 base short and J 0 bases short, with 13 bases between. CDR3 DNA: TGCGCCAGCAGCCAAGGTCGGCAGTCCAGCTCCTACAATGAGCAGTTCTTC. It is translated as CASSQGRQSSSYNEQFF.

The rearrangement links TRBV7-9 to TRBJ2-7; D is uncertain. The CDR3 totals 14 residues. The ends were cut back, 3 bases at V and 0 bases at J, with 9 bases in the middle. Germline CDR1 and CDR2: SEHNR and FQNEAQ (reference sequence). The CDR3 loop is CASSFVGPSYEQYF. CDR3 DNA: TGTGCCAGCAGCTTTGTGGGTCCCTCCTACGAGCAGTACTTC.

This clonotype was picked up a small number of times. This chain links TRBV20-1 with TRBJ1-1, with TRBD1 as a possible D gene (5 bases). Germline V gene data show CDR1 as DFQATT and CDR2 as SNEGSKA (reference sequence). This CDR3 comprises 15 residues. V lost 2 bases, J lost 1 base, and 14 bases lay in between. The CDR3 DNA is TGCAGTGCTAGAACCTTGACCGGGGGGAACACTGAAGCTTTCTTT. This translates into CSARTLTGGNTEAFF.

The CDR3 DNA follows: TGTGCTAGTGGTTTGGGAGGTTGGCCCCAGCATTTT. As protein: CASGLGGWPQHF. The chain has TRBV12-5 and TRBJ1-5; no clear D gene. Trimming removed 1 base from V and 9 bases from J, with 7 bases in between. The germline CDR1 and CDR2 sequences are LGHNT and FRNRAP. CDR3 length: 12 residues.